This TCR beta chain was observed in a study of PD-1 blockade in mismatch repair-deficient tumors. Study-wide context: Patients had about a dozen mismatch repair-deficient cancer types and were previously treated and progressing.

Some clones are missing from TCRdb's copy, which holds only in-frame ones; the method was immunoSEQ multiplex PCR. Here the sample spans roughly 130,000 clones, roughly 90% being singletons. This TCR was sampled from an adult with mismatch repair-deficient cancer. Sequences were derived from peripheral blood, sampled approximately 72 weeks after starting pembrolizumab.

CDR3 loop: CASSLVGSTDTQYF. The CDR3 nucleotides read TGCGCCAGCAGCTTGGTCGGATCCACAGATACGCAGTATTTT. This rearrangement joins TRBV5-1 to TRBJ2-3, with unresolved D. The germline V gene has CDR1 SGHRS and CDR2 YFSETQ. The CDR3 has 14 amino acids. The V and J ends lost 0 bases and 2 bases respectively, with 7 bases between them.